This TCR beta chain emerged from a study of regulatory T cells in long-lasting Graves disease. Arm-PCR of CDR3 regions and iRepertoire HTBI primers were the basis on which TCR beta libraries were built. MiXCR, run by TCRdb on the multiplex PCR reads, gives a single entry per CDR3 protein. The sample has 580,000 or so distinct CDR3 sequences, roughly a sixth seen once. The time point: newly diagnosed GD, antithyroid drugs for less than 3 months. There was RNA extracted from PBMCs, and the TCR library was made from it. CDR3 length: 14 residues. V was trimmed by 7 bases and J by 0 bases, leaving 12 bases between them. This clonotype was counted at least ten times. A further study also used this sample, focusing on T cells in Graves' hyperthyroidism and ophthalmopathy. That work contributes: Based on clinical symptoms, serum thyroxine and TRAb, thyroid ultrasound and orbital computed tomography, diagnoses were reached.

The chain recombines TRBV12-3 or TRBV12-4 with TRBJ1-1; D remains unclear. Source: peripheral blood mononuclear cells (PBMCs), taken at new diagnosis, from a patient treated with antithyroid drugs. This TCR was recovered from a man aged 18 to 30 with Graves disease. The CDR3 is CASTFGLLNTEAFF. The CDR3 DNA is TGTGCCAGCACGTTTGGACTCCTGAACACTGAAGCTTTCTTT.